This is a list of T cell receptor beta chains from one sample in a study of shared clonotypes between healthy human individuals. Only in-frame clones appear in the TCRdb table, and some are missing; sequencing was by immunoSEQ multiplex PCR. The sample lists hundreds of thousands of clones; about 95% were seen once. The source material was naive CD4+ T cells sorted from blood. All receptors derive from a woman aged 25 to 39 in good health. Both conserved end residues are part of each CDR3. D genes are given only for firm matches. Where a row states a size, it is once, few, many or the class of an expanded clone; other rows omit it.

v_gene	abundance	d_gene	j_gene	CDR3nt	CDR3aa
TRBV5-1	NA	NA	TRBJ2-7	TGCGCCAGCAGCCTGACACTAGGTTACGAGCAGTACTTC	CASSLTLGYEQYF
TRBV29-1	once	TRBD2	TRBJ2-1	TGCAGCGTGGCACTAGCGGGAGGGCCTCCTTACAATGAGCAGTTCTTC	CSVALAGGPPYNEQFF
TRBV28	NA	TRBD2	TRBJ2-1	TGTGCCAGCAGTTTGCGGCTAGCGGGGGCGTTCTTC	CASSLRLAGAFF
TRBV18	NA	TRBD2	TRBJ2-7	TGTGCCAGCTCACCACCGGGAGGGTCCTACGAGCAGTACTTC	CASSPPGGSYEQYF
TRBV28	NA	TRBD1	TRBJ1-2	TGTGCCAGCAGCCAGGGGGGACAAGTTTATGGCTACACCTTC	CASSQGGQVYGYTF
TRBV7-9	NA	NA	TRBJ2-3	TGTGCCAGCAGCCCTGGGTCAGAGGGGGAAGGCACAGATACGCAGTATTTT	CASSPGSEGEGTDTQYF
TRBV11-1	NA	NA	TRBJ1-1	TGTGCCAGCAGCCACAGGTCCCGCACTGAAGCTTTCTTT	CASSHRSRTEAFF
TRBV19	NA	NA	TRBJ2-7	TGTGCCAGTAGTACCACACTCTCCTACGAGCAGTACTTC	CASSTTLSYEQYF
TRBV28	NA	NA	TRBJ2-1	TGTGCCAGCAGTCCGGGGACTCCGGACTACAATGAGCAGTTCTTC	CASSPGTPDYNEQFF
TRBV5-1	NA	NA	TRBJ2-2	TGCGCCAGCAGCTTGATCGGGGACGGTACCGGGGAGCTGTTTTTT	CASSLIGDGTGELFF
TRBV5-1	NA	TRBD2	TRBJ2-2	TGCGCCAGCAGCCCCAGGACTAGCGGGAGGGCGAACACCGGGGAGCTGTTTTTT	CASSPRTSGRANTGELFF
TRBV10-3	NA	TRBD2	TRBJ2-7	TGTGCCATCAGTCGCGGGGAAAGCGGGAGTCTCCCCGAGCAGTACTTC	CAISRGESGSLPEQYF
TRBV6-1	NA	NA	TRBJ2-7	TGTGCCAGCAGTGAACCGACGGTAGCTGGTTCGTACGAGCAGTACTTC	CASSEPTVAGSYEQYF
TRBV27	NA	NA	TRBJ1-1	TGTGCCAGCAGTCCCCTCGGCGGAAGGACTGAAGCTTTCTTT	CASSPLGGRTEAFF
TRBV6-5	NA	TRBD1	TRBJ2-7	TGTGCCAGCAGTTTGGACAGGGGTGGAGGCATGGAGCAGTACTTC	CASSLDRGGGMEQYF
TRBV10-3	NA	NA	TRBJ2-5	TGTGCCATCAGTGGGACAGTCCAAGAGACCCAGTACTTC	CAISGTVQETQYF
TRBV28	NA	TRBD2	TRBJ2-2	TGTGCCAGCAGTTTCGGGAGCGGGATTGACACCGGGGAGCTGTTTTTT	CASSFGSGIDTGELFF
TRBV4-2	NA	NA	TRBJ2-1	TGTGCCAGCAGCCCTCAGATAGACCCCAGCTCCTACAATGAGCAGTTCTTC	CASSPQIDPSSYNEQFF
TRBV4-1	NA	NA	TRBJ1-4	TGCGCCAGCAGCCAAGATTCGGCTGTCGCAACTAATGAAAAACTGTTTTTT	CASSQDSAVATNEKLFF
TRBV19	NA	NA	TRBJ2-7	TGTGCCAGTAAAATCCGAGCGGTGAGCTCCTACGAGCAGTACTTC	CASKIRAVSSYEQYF
TRBV6-5	NA	NA	TRBJ1-2	TGTGCCAGCAGTCCTCCTCGGGACGGAGTAGGAAGCTACACCTTC	CASSPPRDGVGSYTF
TRBV2	NA	NA	TRBJ1-4	TGTGCCAGCATTACCCGAGGGAGTGAAAAACTGTTTTTT	CASITRGSEKLFF
TRBV6-1	NA	TRBD1	TRBJ2-1	TGTGCCAGCAGACAGGGGGCCGGTGAGCAGTTCTTC	CASRQGAGEQFF
TRBV15	NA	TRBD1	TRBJ1-5	TGTGCCACCAGCAAGGACAGGATAGGGAATCAGCCCCAGCATTTT	CATSKDRIGNQPQHF
TRBV27	NA	NA	TRBJ2-3	TGTGCCAGCATCCCCTGGGGGGGGGACAGGTTACAAAACACAGATACGCAGTATTTT	CASIPWGGDRLQNTDTQYF
TRBV5-1	NA	NA	TRBJ2-7	TGCGCCAGCAGCTTGGCCTACGAGCAGTACTTC	CASSLAYEQYF
TRBV18	NA	NA	TRBJ2-1	TGTGCCAGCTCACCCGGCGGACTGTACAATGAGCAGTTCTTC	CASSPGGLYNEQFF
TRBV4-2	NA	NA	TRBJ1-2	TGTGCCAGCAGCCAAGAGAAGCGGTTTTCTAACTATGGCTACACCTTC	CASSQEKRFSNYGYTF
TRBV5-4	NA	NA	TRBJ2-6	TGTGCCACCTCACCGGATTCTGGGGCCAACGTCCTGACTTTC	CATSPDSGANVLTF
TRBV29-1	NA	NA	TRBJ1-3	TGCAGCGTCCCCGGGACGCCCTCTGGAAACACCATATATTTT	CSVPGTPSGNTIYF
TRBV28	NA	TRBD2	TRBJ2-3	TGTGCCAGCACCTCGGGAGGGCCAGATACGCAGTATTTT	CASTSGGPDTQYF
TRBV7-3	once	NA	TRBJ2-6	TGTGCCAGCAGCTTAGTAGGGAGTAGAACTGGGGCCAACGTCCTGACTTTC	CASSLVGSRTGANVLTF
TRBV10-2	NA	NA	TRBJ2-7	TGCGCCAGCAGTGAAACCTTTAGCGCTGGAGGCTCCTACGAGCAGTACTTC	CASSETFSAGGSYEQYF
TRBV7-9	NA	NA	TRBJ1-3	TGTGCCAGCAGCTTAGAGGGGCCCGTCTCTGGAAACACCATATATTTT	CASSLEGPVSGNTIYF
TRBV5-1	NA	TRBD1	TRBJ2-7	TGCGCCAGCAGCCACGGACAGGGACTCCTAGCCTACGAGCAGTACTTC	CASSHGQGLLAYEQYF
TRBV9	NA	NA	TRBJ2-3	TGTGCCAGCATCCATTTAGGAAACACAGATACGCAGTATTTT	CASIHLGNTDTQYF
TRBV7-8	once	TRBD2	TRBJ2-6	TGTGCCAGCAGCTCTCGACTAGCGGGCATCTCTGGGGCCAACGTCCTGACTTTC	CASSSRLAGISGANVLTF
TRBV7-9	NA	NA	TRBJ1-1	TGTGCCAGCAGCTTAGCTGGGAAGAACACTGAAGCTTTCTTT	CASSLAGKNTEAFF
TRBV10-3	NA	NA	TRBJ1-1	TGTGCCACACGAGATGAGGGGAACACTGAAGCTTTCTTT	CATRDEGNTEAFF
TRBV5-5	NA	NA	TRBJ2-5	TGTGCCAGCAGCTTGGCCTTCACAAACCAAGAGACCCAGTACTTC	CASSLAFTNQETQYF
TRBV7-9	NA	NA	TRBJ1-1	TGTGCCAGCAGTTGGGCACAGGGTTCCGCTGAAGCTTTCTTT	CASSWAQGSAEAFF
TRBV9	NA	NA	TRBJ2-7	TGTGCCAGCAGCGGGGGTTCCTACGAGCAGTACTTC	CASSGGSYEQYF
TRBV7-8	NA	TRBD1	TRBJ2-7	TGTGCCAGCAGCTTAGAGATGGGACAGGGGTTAGTCGAGCAGTACTTC	CASSLEMGQGLVEQYF
TRBV7-2	NA	TRBD2	TRBJ2-7	TGTGCCAGCAGCCCTCCCCGGGGGCGGGAGGGTTCCTACGAGCAGTACTTC	CASSPPRGREGSYEQYF
TRBV5-1	NA	TRBD1	TRBJ2-7	TGCGCCAGCAGCTTGAGTTCTTTCCAGGGGGCTAGGGAGCAGTACTTC	CASSLSSFQGAREQYF
TRBV6-1	NA	TRBD2	TRBJ2-2	TGTGCCAGCAGTGAAGCGGGAGGGCTTGACACCGGGGAGCTGTTTTTT	CASSEAGGLDTGELFF
TRBV7-9	NA	TRBD2	TRBJ2-7	TGTGCCAGCAGCTCCCAGCGGGAGGCCCCTTCCTACGAGCAGTACTTC	CASSSQREAPSYEQYF
TRBV18	NA	TRBD2	TRBJ2-7	TGTGCCAGCTCACCACGGGGGGGACTCCGCTCCTACGAGCAGTACTTC	CASSPRGGLRSYEQYF
TRBV19	once	NA	TRBJ2-3	TGTGCCAGTAGTATCGGGGCTGGCCTCACAGATACGCAGTATTTT	CASSIGAGLTDTQYF
TRBV19	few	TRBD1	TRBJ1-2	TGTGCCAGTAGTGGGACAGGGTACGGTGGCTACACCTTC	CASSGTGYGGYTF
TRBV7-8	NA	NA	TRBJ2-1	TGTGCCAGCAGCCATCTAGGAACTACCACCTCATTGGAGTTCTTC	CASSHLGTTTSLEFF
TRBV28	NA	TRBD1	TRBJ2-7	TGTGCCAGCAGTCCACGGACAGGGGGATCTTACGAGCAGTACTTC	CASSPRTGGSYEQYF
TRBV28	NA	NA	TRBJ1-1	TGTGCCAGCACCATGGAGGGGAAAGGAGCTTTCTTT	CASTMEGKGAFF
TRBV28	NA	NA	TRBJ2-7	TGTGCCAGCAGTGAAAAACTAGTATTTTCCTACGAGCAGTACTTC	CASSEKLVFSYEQYF
TRBV6-1	NA	NA	TRBJ2-7	TGTGCCAGCAGTTGGCTGGCAGCCAACTCCTACGAGCAGTACTTC	CASSWLAANSYEQYF
TRBV28	NA	TRBD1	TRBJ2-7	TGTGCCAGCAGCGGGACAGGTCCCTACGAGCAGTACTTC	CASSGTGPYEQYF
TRBV5-1	NA	NA	TRBJ2-1	TGCGCCAGCAGCCCCCGACAAACTGGCAATGAGCAGTTCTTC	CASSPRQTGNEQFF